This TCR beta chain was captured in a study of T-cell reconstitution after alpha-beta-depleted transplantation in children. Per germline, CDR1 MGHRA and CDR2 YSYEKL. Trimming stripped 4 bases from V and 11 bases from J, with 15 bases between. CDR3 length: 13 amino acids. Preparation of the TCRbeta library was carried out with unique molecular identifiers. MiXCR was run by TCRdb on the PCR reads, yielding one entry per CDR3 protein. Of about 400,000 distinct CDR3 sequences detected, under 20% appear once; the ten largest clones hold approximately 29%. Sequencing was performed on PBMCs, mostly from graft donor cells, taken 360 days after TCRalphabeta/CD19-depleted stem cell transplant. J is TRBJ2-1 and V is TRBV4-1; the D gene is possibly TRBD2 (5 bases). This TCR was recovered from a boy in the first two years of life who had a stem cell transplant for Wiskott-Aldrich syndrome, so the T cells may come from the graft donor. For the CDR3, the DNA is TGCGCCAGCAGCCGCATAGGGTCGGGAAAGCAGTTCTTC. This sequence encodes CASSRIGSGKQFF.